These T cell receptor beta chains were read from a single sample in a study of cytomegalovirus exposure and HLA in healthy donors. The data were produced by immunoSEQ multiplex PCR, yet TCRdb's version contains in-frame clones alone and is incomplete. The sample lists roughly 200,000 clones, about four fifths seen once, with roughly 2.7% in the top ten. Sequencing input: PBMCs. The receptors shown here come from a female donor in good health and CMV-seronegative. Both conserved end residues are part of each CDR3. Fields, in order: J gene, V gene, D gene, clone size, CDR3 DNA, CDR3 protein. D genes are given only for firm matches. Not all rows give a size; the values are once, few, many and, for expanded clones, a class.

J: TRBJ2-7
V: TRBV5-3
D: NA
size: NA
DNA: TGTGCCAGAAGCTTGGAGGGGTTCGATCCGACAACCTACGAGCAGTACTTC
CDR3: CARSLEGFDPTTYEQYF

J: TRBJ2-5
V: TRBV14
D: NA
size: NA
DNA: TGTGCCAGCAGCCAAGATTTAGAGGAGACCCAGTACTTC
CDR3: CASSQDLEETQYF

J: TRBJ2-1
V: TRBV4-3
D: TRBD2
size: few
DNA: TGCGCCAGCAGCCAGGCGACCGGGACTAGCGGCCCTGAGCAGTTCTTC
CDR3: CASSQATGTSGPEQFF

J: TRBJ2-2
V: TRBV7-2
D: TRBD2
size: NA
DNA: TGTGCCAGCAGCTTAGGTAGCGGGTACACCGGGGAGCTGTTTTTT
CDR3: CASSLGSGYTGELFF

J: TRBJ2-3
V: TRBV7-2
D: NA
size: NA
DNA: TGTGCCAGCAGCACCACTAGGGGCACAGATACGCAGTATTTT
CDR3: CASSTTRGTDTQYF

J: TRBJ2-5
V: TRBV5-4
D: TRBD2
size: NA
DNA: TGTGCCAGCAGTCCTAGCGGGAGGGCCTGGGAGACCCAGTACTTC
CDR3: CASSPSGRAWETQYF

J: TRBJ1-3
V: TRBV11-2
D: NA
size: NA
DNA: TGTGCCAGCAGTCCCCTCCCGCTTCGGAACACCATATATTTT
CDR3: CASSPLPLRNTIYF

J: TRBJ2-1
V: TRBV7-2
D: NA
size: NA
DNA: TGTGCCAGCAGCTCTAAAGGGGACTGGTACAATGAGCAGTTCTTC
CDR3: CASSSKGDWYNEQFF

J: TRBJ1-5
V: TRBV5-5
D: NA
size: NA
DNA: TGTGCCAGCAGCTTGGAAGCGGAGGCAGCCCAGCATTTT
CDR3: CASSLEAEAAQHF

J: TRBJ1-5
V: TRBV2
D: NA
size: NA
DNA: TGTGCCAGCAGTCTCATGGGGGGTCAGCCCCAGCATTTT
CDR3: CASSLMGGQPQHF

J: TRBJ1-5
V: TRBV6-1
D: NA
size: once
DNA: TGTGCCAGCAGTGAAGGGCAGGGAATTTATAGCAATCAGCCCCAGCATTTT
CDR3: CASSEGQGIYSNQPQHF

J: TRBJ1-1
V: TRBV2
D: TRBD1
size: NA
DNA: TGTGCCAGCAGCTCCGACAGGGGGAACACTGAAGCTTTCTTT
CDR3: CASSSDRGNTEAFF

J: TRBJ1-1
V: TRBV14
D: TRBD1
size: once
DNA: TGTGCCAGCAGCCAAGTAAGGGGGCGAACTGAAGCTTTCTTT
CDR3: CASSQVRGRTEAFF

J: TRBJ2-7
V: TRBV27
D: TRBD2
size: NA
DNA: TGTGCCAGCAGTTGGGAGGGATTTGAATCCTACGAGCAGTACTTC
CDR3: CASSWEGFESYEQYF

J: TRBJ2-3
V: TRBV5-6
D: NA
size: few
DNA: TGTGCCAGCAGCTTTGAAGGGACAAGCACAGATACGCAGTATTTT
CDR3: CASSFEGTSTDTQYF

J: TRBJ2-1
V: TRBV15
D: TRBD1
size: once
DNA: TGTGCCACCAGCAGGACCGGGACAGGGGACAATGAGCAGTTCTTC
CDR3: CATSRTGTGDNEQFF

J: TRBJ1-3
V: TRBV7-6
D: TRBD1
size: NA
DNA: TGTGCCAGCAGCTCGACAGGGGGAGGAAACACCATATATTTT
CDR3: CASSSTGGGNTIYF

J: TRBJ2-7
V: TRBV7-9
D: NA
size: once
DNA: TGTGCCAGCAGCCCGACAGTTCCATCCTCCTACGAGCAGTACTTC
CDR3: CASSPTVPSSYEQYF

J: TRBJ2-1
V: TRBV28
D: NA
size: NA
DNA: TGTGCCAGCAGGACGCAGGCCCCATCCTACAATGAGCAGTTCTTC
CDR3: CASRTQAPSYNEQFF

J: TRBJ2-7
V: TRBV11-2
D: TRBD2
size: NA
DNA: TGTGCCAGCAGCCTCCCGGGCGGCGGGGGTAGATTCGAGCAGTACTTC
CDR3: CASSLPGGGGRFEQYF

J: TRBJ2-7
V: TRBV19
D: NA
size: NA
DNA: TGTGCCAGTAGATTCCACAGGGATGGCGAGCAGTACTTC
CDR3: CASRFHRDGEQYF

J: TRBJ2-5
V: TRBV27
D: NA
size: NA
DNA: TGTGCCAGCAGTCCTCTCCCCCCCCAGAAGACCCAGTACTTC
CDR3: CASSPLPPQKTQYF

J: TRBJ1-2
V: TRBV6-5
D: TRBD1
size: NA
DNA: TGTGCCAGTGCGACGGCAGGGGGAGCCTATGGCTACACCTTC
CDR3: CASATAGGAYGYTF

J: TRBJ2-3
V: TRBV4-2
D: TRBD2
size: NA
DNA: TGTGCCAGCAGCCAGCGGGAGGGAGGGACAGATACGCAGTATTTT
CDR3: CASSQREGGTDTQYF

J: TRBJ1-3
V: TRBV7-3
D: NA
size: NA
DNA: TGTGCCAGCAGCTTAGAGAGGGGAAACACCATATATTTT
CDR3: CASSLERGNTIYF

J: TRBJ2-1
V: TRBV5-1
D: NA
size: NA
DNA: TGCGCCAGCAGCTTGGGGGCGGGGAGCTCCTACAATGAGCAGTTCTTC
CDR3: CASSLGAGSSYNEQFF

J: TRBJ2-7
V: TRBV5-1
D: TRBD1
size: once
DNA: TGCGCCAGCAGCTTGGCCTCAGGGGGACCCTACGAGCAGTACTTC
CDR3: CASSLASGGPYEQYF

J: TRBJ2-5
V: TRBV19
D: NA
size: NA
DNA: TGTGCCAGTAGTGGGTTAAGGAGAGAGACCCAGTACTTC
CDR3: CASSGLRRETQYF

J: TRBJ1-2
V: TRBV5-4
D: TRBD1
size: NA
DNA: TGTGCCAGCAGTGACAGGGGAGACTATGGCTACACCTTC
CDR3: CASSDRGDYGYTF

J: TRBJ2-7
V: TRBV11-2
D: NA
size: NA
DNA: TGTGCCAGCAGCTTAGATCCGGCAATCACAGACGAGCAGTACTTC
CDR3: CASSLDPAITDEQYF

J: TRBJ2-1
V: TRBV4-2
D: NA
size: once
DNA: TGTGCCAGCAGCCAAGGTCAGGGATTGGGATACAATGAGCAGTTCTTC
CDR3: CASSQGQGLGYNEQFF

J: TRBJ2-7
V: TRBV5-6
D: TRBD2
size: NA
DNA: TGTGCCAGCAGCTTCGGCGGGAGCTCCTACGAGCAGTACTTC
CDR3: CASSFGGSSYEQYF

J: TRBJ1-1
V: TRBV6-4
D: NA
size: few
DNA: TGTGCCAGCAGTCCAGACAGATTGAACACTGAAGCTTTCTTT
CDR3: CASSPDRLNTEAFF

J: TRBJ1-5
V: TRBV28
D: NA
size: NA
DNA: TGTGCCAGCAGTTTAGGGGGGGTGGGGAAGCAGCCCCAGCATTTT
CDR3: CASSLGGVGKQPQHF

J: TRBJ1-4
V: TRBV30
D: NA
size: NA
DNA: TGTGCCTGGAGTCCACCGGGGTCCGGTGAAAAACTGTTTTTT
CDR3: CAWSPPGSGEKLFF

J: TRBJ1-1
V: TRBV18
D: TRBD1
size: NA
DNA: TGTGCCAGCTCACCTCTCGGTAAGGGGGCAAACACTGAAGCTTTCTTT
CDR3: CASSPLGKGANTEAFF

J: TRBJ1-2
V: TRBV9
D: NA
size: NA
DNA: TGTGCCAGCAGCGTAGGGGGGGGGCAAGTCGCGGCTGGGGGGAATGGCTACACCTTC
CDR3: CASSVGGGQVAAGGNGYTF

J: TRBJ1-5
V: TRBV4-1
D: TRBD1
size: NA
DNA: TGCGCCAGCAGCCGACAGGGGGAAGGCAATCAGCCCCAGCATTTT
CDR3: CASSRQGEGNQPQHF

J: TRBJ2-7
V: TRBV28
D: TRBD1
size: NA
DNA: TGTGCCAGCAGTTCGGGACAGAGATCCTACGAGCAGTACTTC
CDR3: CASSSGQRSYEQYF

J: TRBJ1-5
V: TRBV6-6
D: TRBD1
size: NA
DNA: TGTGCCACCTACCCAGGGGGCCAATATAGCAATCAGCCCCAGCATTTT
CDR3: CATYPGGQYSNQPQHF

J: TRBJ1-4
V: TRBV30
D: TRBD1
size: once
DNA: TGTGCCTTTCTCCCGGGACAGGGTGGCGAAAAACTGTTTTTT
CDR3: CAFLPGQGGEKLFF

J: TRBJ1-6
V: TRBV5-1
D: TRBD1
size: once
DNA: TGCGCCAGCAGCTACATAACAGGGGGGATCTGGAATTCACCCCTCCACTTT
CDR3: CASSYITGGIWNSPLHF

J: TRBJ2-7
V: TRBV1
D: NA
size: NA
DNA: TGCACCAGCAGCCACCTCCGGACTAGCGGGGGGTGCGACGAGCAGTACTTC
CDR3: CTSSHLRTSGGCDEQYF

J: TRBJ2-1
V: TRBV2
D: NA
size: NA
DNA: TGTGCCAGCAGTGAAACGGGAGAGAATCAGTTCTTC
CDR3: CASSETGENQFF

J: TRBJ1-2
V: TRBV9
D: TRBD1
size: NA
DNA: TGTGCCAGCAGCGACGGCAGGGGGGTCTATGGCTACACCTTC
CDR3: CASSDGRGVYGYTF

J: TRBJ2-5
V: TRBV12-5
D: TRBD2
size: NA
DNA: TGTGCTAGTGGAAATACCGGGACTAGCGGGGGCCAGCAGTACTTC
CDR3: CASGNTGTSGGQQYF

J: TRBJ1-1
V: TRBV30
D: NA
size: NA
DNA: TGTGCCTGGAGTGTACGGGGAAGAGGGTACACTGAAGCTTTCTTT
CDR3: CAWSVRGRGYTEAFF

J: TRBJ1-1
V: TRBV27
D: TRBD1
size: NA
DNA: TGTGCCAGCAGTTTTGTAGGGGGCAGGGTTTCCGCTGAAGCTTTCTTT
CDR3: CASSFVGGRVSAEAFF

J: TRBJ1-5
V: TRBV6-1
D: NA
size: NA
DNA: TGTGCCAGCAGTGTCCCGGGGGGCAATCAGCCCCAGCATTTT
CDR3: CASSVPGGNQPQHF

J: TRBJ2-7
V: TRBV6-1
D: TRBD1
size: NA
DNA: TGTGCCAGCAGTGTTCGGACAGGATACTACGAGCAGTACTTC
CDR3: CASSVRTGYYEQYF

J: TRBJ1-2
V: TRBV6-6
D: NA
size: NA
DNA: TGTGCCAGCAGTTACTCCGGGGGGAACTATGGCTACACCTTC
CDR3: CASSYSGGNYGYTF

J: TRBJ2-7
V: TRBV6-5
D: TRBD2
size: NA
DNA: TGTGCCAGCAGTTACCATCTAGCGGGAGGTTACGAGCAGTACTTC
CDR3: CASSYHLAGGYEQYF

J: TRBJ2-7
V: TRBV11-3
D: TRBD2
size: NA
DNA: TGTGCCAGCAGCAGAAGACTAGCGGGGGTCGAGCAGTACTTC
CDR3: CASSRRLAGVEQYF

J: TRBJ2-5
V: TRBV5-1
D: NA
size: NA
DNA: TGCGCCAGCAGCCGAGGTTACCAAGAGACCCAGTACTTC
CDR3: CASSRGYQETQYF

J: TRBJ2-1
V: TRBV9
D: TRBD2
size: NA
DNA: TGTGCCAGCAGCGTAGCGGGGAGCGGGGGGCCAGAGCAGTTCTTC
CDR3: CASSVAGSGGPEQFF